Presented here are 18 T cell receptor beta chains from one specimen sequenced in a study of blood T cell repertoires in COVID-19. TCRdb keeps only in-frame clones here, not all; method: immunoSEQ multiplex PCR. Of over 100,000 clones listed, more than 75% are singletons. Input material: peripheral blood. These receptors all stem from a woman in her 70s with COVID-19, enrolled during active disease.

CDR3 sequence reads: CASSASSGWTYNSPLHF. In DNA form, the CDR3 reads TGTGCCAGCAGTGCATCGTCAGGGTGGACCTATAATTCACCCCTCCACTTT. The rearrangement joins TRBV6-1 to TRBJ1-6; a weak D match, TRBD1 (5 bases). The CDR3 runs to 17 residues. Germline lookup yields CDR1 MNHNS and CDR2 SASEGT. Trimming shortened V by 4 bases and J by 2 bases, and 15 bases separated the two germline ends.

This sequence joins TRBV6-7 and TRBJ1-2; 8 bases match TRBD1. TRBV6-7 is annotated as an ORF whose role is uncertain. V was clipped by 0 bases and J by 0 bases; unmatched bases: 6. The length of the CDR3 is 17 residues. The CDR3 DNA sequence: TGTGCCAGCAGTTACTCGCAGGGGGCTGATTCTAACTATGGCTACACCTTC. This sequence encodes CASSYSQGADSNYGYTF.

V usage is TRBV6-6 and J usage is TRBJ1-2; possible D gene TRBD1, 6 bases. Germline V lookup: CDR1 MNHNY, CDR2 SVGAGI (reference sequence). Trimming removed 0 bases from V and 7 bases from J, with 12 bases in between. The CDR3 is 14 residues long. CDR3 protein: CASSYSTTGGGYTF. For the CDR3, the DNA is TGTGCCAGCAGTTACTCCACGACAGGTGGTGGCTACACCTTC.

The chain recombines TRBV19 with TRBJ1-1; 8 bases agree with TRBD1. Unmatched junction bases numbered 2, after V lost 4 bases and J lost 1 base. CDR1 and CDR2 from the germline V gene are LNHDA and SQIVND (reference sequence). The CDR3 is made up of 14 amino acids. The CDR3 coding sequence is TGTGCCAGTAGTACGGACAGGGAGAACACTGAAGCTTTCTTT. Protein product: CASSTDRENTEAFF.

The gene calls are TRBV7-3 and TRBJ2-5; D gene ambiguous. Germline CDR1 reads SGHTA; CDR2 reads FQGTGA. The CDR3 runs to 15 residues. The V gene lost 0 bases and the J gene lost 2 bases, with 10 bases spanning the gap. The CDR3 DNA reads TGTGCCAGCAGCTTAACGGGCAGGATTCAAGAGACCCAGTACTTC. This encodes CASSLTGRIQETQYF.

This chain links TRBV28 with TRBJ2-7; no definite D call. The CDR3 has 11 residues. The ends were cut back, 5 bases at V and 2 bases at J, with 4 bases in the middle. CDR1 MDHEN and CDR2 SYDVKM come from the germline V gene. CDR3: CASSPAYEQYF. The DNA of the CDR3 is TGTGCCAGCAGTCCCGCCTACGAGCAGTACTTC.

This clone showed up just once. The V call is TRBV18, the J call TRBJ2-7, with 7 bases fitting TRBD2. The CDR3 is 13 residues long. V shed 5 bases, J shed 5 bases, and the junction held 6 bases outside the gene matches. The germline gives CDR1 KGHSH, CDR2 LQKENI. CDR3 amino acids: CASSVGGDHEQYF. CDR3 nucleotide sequence: TGTGCCAGCTCAGTGGGGGGGGACCACGAGCAGTACTTC.

V gene TRBV28 combines with J gene TRBJ2-7, with 7 positions matching TRBD1. With 3 bases clipped from V and 4 bases from J, the junction kept 6 bases outside the gene matches. Looked up from germline, CDR1 is MDHEN and CDR2 is SYDVKM. The CDR3 is 14 amino acids. CDR3 sequence (DNA): TGTGCCAGCAGTTTTGTGGGGACAGTTTACGAGCAGTACTTC. It specifies CASSFVGTVYEQYF. The full variable domain, its missing parts supplied by reference TRBV28 and TRBJ2-7, is DVKVTQSSRYLVKRTGEKVFLECVQDMDHENMFWYRQDPGLGLRLIYFSYDVKMKEKGDIPEGYSVSREKKERFSLILESASTNQTSMYLCASSFVGTVYEQYFGPGTRLTVT.

The V call is TRBV28, the J call TRBJ2-1, with 8 nucleotides matching TRBD1. V gave up 6 bases and J gave up 8 bases; unmatched junction bases: 12. CDR3 length: 15 amino acids. CDR1 and CDR2 (germline): MDHEN, SYDVKM. The CDR3 DNA follows: TGTGCCAGCAGCTCTGGGGGCAGGGGGCGGGATGAGCAGTTCTTC. Its protein product is CASSSGGRGRDEQFF.

CDR3 DNA sequence: TGTGCCAGCTCACCCCAGGGGTTCTCCTACAATGAGCAGTTCTTC. The encoded protein is CASSPQGFSYNEQFF. This chain uses TRBV18 with TRBJ2-1, with D possibly being TRBD1 (6 bases). The CDR3 is made up of 15 amino acids. The germline V and J ends were trimmed by 3 bases and 0 bases, with 9 bases remaining between them. Germline CDR1 is KGHSH and CDR2 is LQKENI.

This clone appeared a single time. The CDR3: CASKPTGGVYEQFF. As DNA, the CDR3 is TGTGCCAGCAAACCGACAGGGGGCGTTTATGAGCAGTTCTTC. V usage is TRBV6-5 and J usage is TRBJ2-1, with 10 bases lining up with TRBD1. Germline lookup yields CDR1 MNHEY and CDR2 SVGAGI. The trim removed 7 bases at V and 8 bases at J, leaving 8 bases unmatched. CDR3 length equals 14 residues.

This clone was seen once. This chain joins TRBV11-2 and TRBJ2-7; TRBD2 matches at 13 bases. Germline loops: CDR1 SGHAT, CDR2 FQNNGV. V was clipped by 3 bases and J by 7 bases; unmatched bases: 6. This CDR3 has 15 amino acids. DNA for the CDR3: TGTGCCAGCAGCTTTTCACTAGCGGGGGGGAATGAGCAGTACTTC. Translating it yields CASSFSLAGGNEQYF.

The chain carries TRBV5-5 and TRBJ2-7, with D perhaps matching TRBD1 (5 bases). This CDR3 spans 14 amino acids. V was trimmed by 4 bases and J by 7 bases, leaving 18 bases between them. Germline loops: CDR1 SGHKS, CDR2 YYEKEE (reference sequence). The chain's CDR3 is CASSTDTAWSEQYF. The CDR3 bases are TGTGCCAGCAGCACGGACACTGCCTGGAGTGAGCAGTACTTC.

This clone was counted only a few times. The rearrangement links TRBV11-2 to TRBJ2-3; possible D gene TRBD1, 6 bases. The CDR3 extends over 15 amino acids. V lost 5 bases, J lost 0 bases, and 12 bases lay in between. The germline V gene has CDR1 SGHAT and CDR2 FQNNGV. The CDR3 bases are TGTGCCAGCAGCCCGGACAGCGTTAGCACAGATACGCAGTATTTT. Protein: CASSPDSVSTDTQYF.

This sequence joins TRBV5-1 and TRBJ2-5; D remains ambiguous. CDR3 length: 14 residues. Germline CDR1 is SGHRS and CDR2 is YFSETQ. V lost 10 bases and J lost 2, with 18 bases in between. CDR3 residues: CASRPSYEQETQYF. CDR3 coding DNA: TGCGCCTCGCGGCCCTCCTACGAACAAGAGACCCAGTACTTC.

The chain joins TRBV24-1 to TRBJ2-3; TRBD1 agrees at 7 bases. The germline gives CDR1 KGHDR, CDR2 SFDVKD. J gave up 4 bases and V 4 bases, and 7 bases lay outside the gene matches. This CDR3 comprises 15 residues. DNA for the CDR3: TGTGCCACCAGTGACCCCAGGGGGACGGCAGATACGCAGTATTTT. Its protein is CATSDPRGTADTQYF.

The rearrangement uses TRBV18 and TRBJ2-5, with 9 bases aligning to TRBD2. Germline loops: CDR1 KGHSH, CDR2 LQKENI. V dropped 2 bases and J dropped 0; count of bases not matched to a gene: 4. There are 16 residues in the CDR3. The CDR3 loop reads CASSPGLAGNQETQYF. For the CDR3, the DNA is TGTGCCAGCTCACCAGGCCTAGCGGGGAACCAAGAGACCCAGTACTTC. Complete variable domain (other parts from reference TRBV18 and TRBJ2-5): NAGVMQNPRHLVRRRGQEARLRCSPMKGHSHVYWYRQLPEEGLKFMVYLQKENIIDESGMPKERFSAEFPKEGPSILRIQQVVRGDSAAYFCASSPGLAGNQETQYFGPGTRLLVL.

This chain joins TRBV30 and TRBJ1-4, with D hard to call. CDR3 size: 11 residues. The V gene lost 2 bases and the J gene lost 12 bases, with 10 bases spanning the gap. Germline V gives CDR1 GTSNPN, CDR2 SVGIG (reference sequence). The CDR3 nucleotides read TGTGCCTGGAGTTCCCACATGGAACTGTTTTTT. This translates into CAWSSHMELFF. The full variable domain, its missing parts supplied by reference TRBV30 and TRBJ1-4, is SQTIHQWPATLVQPVGSPLSLECTVEGTSNPNLYWYRQAAGRGLQLLFYSVGIGQISSEVPQNLSASRPQDRQFILSSKKLLLSDSGFYLCAWSSHMELFFGSGTQLSVL.